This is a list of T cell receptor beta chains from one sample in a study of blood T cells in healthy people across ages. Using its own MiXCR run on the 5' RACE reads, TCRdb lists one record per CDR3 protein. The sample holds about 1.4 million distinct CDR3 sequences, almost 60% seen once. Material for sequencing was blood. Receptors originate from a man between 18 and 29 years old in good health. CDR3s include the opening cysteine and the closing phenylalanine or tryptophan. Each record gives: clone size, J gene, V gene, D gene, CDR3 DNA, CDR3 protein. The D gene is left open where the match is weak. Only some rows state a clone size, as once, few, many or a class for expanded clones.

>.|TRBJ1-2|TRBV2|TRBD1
TGTGCCAGCAGTGATGGGGGACAGATTTATGGCTACACCTTC
CASSDGGQIYGYTF
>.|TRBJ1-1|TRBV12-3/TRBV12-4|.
TGTGCCAGCAGTGTCCTCGGCGACAGGTACAACACTGAAGCTTTCTTT
CASSVLGDRYNTEAFF
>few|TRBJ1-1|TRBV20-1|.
TGCAGTGCGCCAAAGGAGGCCACTGAAGCTTTCTTT
CSAPKEATEAFF
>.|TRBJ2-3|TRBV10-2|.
TGTGTCATCAGTGAGCTAGACCACACAGATACGCAGTATTTT
CVISELDHTDTQYF
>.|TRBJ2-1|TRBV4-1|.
TGCGCCAGCAGCCAAGAAGGAAGCTCGAGGGGCTACAATGAGCAGTTCTTC
CASSQEGSSRGYNEQFF
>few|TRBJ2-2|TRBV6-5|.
TGTGCCAGCAGCCAGGACCACGTCGGGGAGCTGTTTTTT
CASSQDHVGELFF
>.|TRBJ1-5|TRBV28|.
TGTGCCAGCAGTTTGAGTGACAAGCATTTT
CASSLSDKHF
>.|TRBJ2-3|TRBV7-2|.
TGTGCCAGCAGCTTACAAGGGGCAGACACAGATACGCAGTATTTT
CASSLQGADTDTQYF
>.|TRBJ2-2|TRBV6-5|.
TGTGCCAGCCGTCCGGGGAACACCGGGGAGCTGTTTTTT
CASRPGNTGELFF
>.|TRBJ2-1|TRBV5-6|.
TGTGCCAGCAGCTTCCCCGGGACTCGGTTCAATGAGCAGTTCTTC
CASSFPGTRFNEQFF
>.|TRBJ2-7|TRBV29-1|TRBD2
TGCAGCACATCCGGGACTAGCTCCTACAATGAGCAGTACTTC
CSTSGTSSYNEQYF
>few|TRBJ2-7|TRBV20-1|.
TGCAGTGCTAGAGATGGGACCGGATCCCTCCCCGAGCAGTACTTC
CSARDGTGSLPEQYF
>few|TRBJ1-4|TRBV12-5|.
TGTGCTAGTGGTTTGGTAATGGAACCCAATGAGAAACTGTTTTTT
CASGLVMEPNEKLFF
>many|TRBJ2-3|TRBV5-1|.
TGCGCCAGCAGCTTGGAAACAGATACGCAGTATTTT
CASSLETDTQYF
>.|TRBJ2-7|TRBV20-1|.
TGCAGTGCTAGACGTCCACTTAGGGGCGAGCAGTACTTC
CSARRPLRGEQYF
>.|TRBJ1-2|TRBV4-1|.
TGCGCCAGCAGCCAAGATCAAAGCTATGGCTACACCTTC
CASSQDQSYGYTF
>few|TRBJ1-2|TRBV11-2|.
TGTGCCAGCAGCCCGGTGCGGTCCTATGGCTACACCTTC
CASSPVRSYGYTF
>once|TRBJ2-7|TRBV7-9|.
TGTGCCAGCAGCCCAAGTTTTGGTAGCTCCTACGAGCAGTACTTC
CASSPSFGSSYEQYF
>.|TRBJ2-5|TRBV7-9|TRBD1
TGTGCCAGCAGACCACACAGGGGCCAGGAGACCCAGTACTTC
CASRPHRGQETQYF
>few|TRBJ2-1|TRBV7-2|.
TGTGCCAGCAGCTTAGGCCCCCGCGAGCAGTTCTTC
CASSLGPREQFF
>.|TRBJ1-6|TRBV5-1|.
TGCGCCAGCAGCGCGATTATAACAGGGAAAAATTCACCCCTCCACTTT
CASSAIITGKNSPLHF
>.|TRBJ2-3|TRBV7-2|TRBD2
TGTGCCAGCAGCTTAGCGGGAGGGGTAATGGATACGCAGTATTTT
CASSLAGGVMDTQYF
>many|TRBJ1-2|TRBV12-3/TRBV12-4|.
TGTGCCAGCAGCAGCCAGGGAACGTATGGCTACACCTTC
CASSSQGTYGYTF
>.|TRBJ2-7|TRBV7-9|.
TGTGCCAGCACCGACCTCCGAGGAGCCGGGTACGAGCAGTACTTC
CASTDLRGAGYEQYF
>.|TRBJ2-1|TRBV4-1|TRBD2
TGCGCCAGCAGCCCGTATAGCGGGAGAAGCAATGAGCAGTTCTTC
CASSPYSGRSNEQFF
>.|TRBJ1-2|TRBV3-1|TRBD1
TGTGCCAGCAGCCAGTCAGGGGGCGATGGCTATGGCTACACCTTC
CASSQSGGDGYGYTF
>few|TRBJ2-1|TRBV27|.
.
CASSSSTSGGTNEQFF
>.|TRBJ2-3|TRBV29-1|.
TGCAGCGTTGAATATACAGGATACAGCACAGATACGCAGTATTTT
CSVEYTGYSTDTQYF
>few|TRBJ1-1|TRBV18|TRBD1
TGTGCCAGCTCACCCGGACAGGGGTGGAACACTGAAGCTTTCTTT
CASSPGQGWNTEAFF
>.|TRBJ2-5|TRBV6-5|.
TGTGCCAGCAGTATAGGAAATGGGCAGTACTTC
CASSIGNGQYF
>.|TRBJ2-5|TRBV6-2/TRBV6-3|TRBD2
TGTGCCAGCAGCACCGCTATGAGTATCCTACACGGGGGGCAGTACTTC
CASSTAMSILHGGQYF
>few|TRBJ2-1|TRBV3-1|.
TGTGCCAGCAGGAGAACCTTAAGTGAGCAGTTCTTC
CASRRTLSEQFF
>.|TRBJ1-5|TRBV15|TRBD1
TGTGCCACCTCCCGTCGGGACAGCCTCAATCAGCCCCAGCATTTT
CATSRRDSLNQPQHF
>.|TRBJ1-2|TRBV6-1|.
TGTGCCAGCAGTGAATACCGACCGTATGGCTACACCTTC
CASSEYRPYGYTF
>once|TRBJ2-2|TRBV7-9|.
TGTGCCAGCAGCTTACCGCAGGGGTACACCGGGGAGCTGTTTTTT
CASSLPQGYTGELFF
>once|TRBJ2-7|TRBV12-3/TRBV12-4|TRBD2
TGTGCCAGCACCGACGGGGGGGGAAACTACGAGCAGTACTTC
CASTDGGGNYEQYF
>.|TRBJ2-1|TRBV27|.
TGTGCCAGCTGGGGTGAAGGGTTCAATGAGCAGTTCTTC
CASWGEGFNEQFF
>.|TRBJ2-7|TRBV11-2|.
TGTGCCAGCGGAGAGCTGACAGGAAACGAGCAGTACTTC
CASGELTGNEQYF
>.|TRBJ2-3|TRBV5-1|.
TGCGCCAGCAGCTGGGGGGATGCCGGCCCAGATACGCAGTATTTT
CASSWGDAGPDTQYF
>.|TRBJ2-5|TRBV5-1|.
TGCGCCAGCAGCTCCACCTCAGGGTTGGGGACCCAGTACTTC
CASSSTSGLGTQYF
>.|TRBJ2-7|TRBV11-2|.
TGTGCCAGCAGCTTGGGGACAATTCCCAACGAGCAGTACTTC
CASSLGTIPNEQYF
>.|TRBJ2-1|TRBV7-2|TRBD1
TGTGCCAGCAGCTCCCTGGGGACAGGGAGGTACAATGAGCAGTTCTTC
CASSSLGTGRYNEQFF
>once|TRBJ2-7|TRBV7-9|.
TGTGCCAGCAGCGCGCCCCAAGTAGCTTACGAGCAGTACTTC
CASSAPQVAYEQYF
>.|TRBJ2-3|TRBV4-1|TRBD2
TGCGCCAGCAGGAGTAATAGCGGGAGTGGAGATACGCAGTATTTT
CASRSNSGSGDTQYF
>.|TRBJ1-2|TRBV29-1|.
TGCAGCGTTGAAATGAGGGGCGAGGGCTATGGCTACACCTTC
CSVEMRGEGYGYTF
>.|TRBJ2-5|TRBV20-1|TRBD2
TGCAGTGCCATGCCGGGGGGTGAGATCCAAGAGACCCAGTACTTC
CSAMPGGEIQETQYF
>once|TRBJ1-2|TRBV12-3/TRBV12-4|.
TGTGCCAGCAGTTTCCTCTGGGTGGATACAACCTATGGCTACACCTTC
CASSFLWVDTTYGYTF
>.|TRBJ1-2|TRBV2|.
TGTGCCAGCAGTGAAAGGGCAGGGAACGGCTACACCTTC
CASSERAGNGYTF
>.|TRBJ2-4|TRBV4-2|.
TGTGCCAGCAGCCAAGGATTCACGGAGCAGTACTTC
CASSQGFTEQYF
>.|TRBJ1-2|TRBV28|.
TGTGCCAGCAGTTTATTTAAAGGAAACTATGGCTACACCTTC
CASSLFKGNYGYTF
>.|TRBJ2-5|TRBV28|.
TGTGCCAGCAGCCCCCAAGGGGGGGGGCTCCAAGAGACCCAGTACTTC
CASSPQGGGLQETQYF
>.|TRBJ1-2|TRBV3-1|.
TGTGCCAGCAGCCGCGGACGGAACTATGGCTACACCTTC
CASSRGRNYGYTF
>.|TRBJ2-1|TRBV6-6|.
TGTGCCAGCAGTTACAGGGGTAACGAATACAATGAGCAGTTCTTC
CASSYRGNEYNEQFF
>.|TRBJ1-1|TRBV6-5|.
TGTGCCAGCAGTACAGGAGGGGAGTGGGTCACTGAAGCTTTCTTT
CASSTGGEWVTEAFF
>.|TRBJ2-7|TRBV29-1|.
TGCAGCGGGCTTCGGGGCAGCTCCTACGAGCAGTACTTC
CSGLRGSSYEQYF
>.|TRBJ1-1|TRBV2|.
TGTGCCAGCAGTGCTGGGGGCAGGCCAAACACTGAAGCTTTCTTT
CASSAGGRPNTEAFF
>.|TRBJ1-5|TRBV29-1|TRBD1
TGCAGCGCCGCGACAGGGCCGGGACAGCCCCAGCATTTT
CSAATGPGQPQHF